Many counts were recorded for the clone carrying this TCR beta chain. CDR3 regions were amplified by Arm-PCR using iRepertoire HTBI primers to build TCR beta libraries. TCRdb itself ran the multiplex PCR reads through MiXCR, one entry per CDR3 protein. The profile shows 200,000 to 300,000 distinct CDR3 sequences, 20% to 25% of them singletons. This record belongs to a study of regulatory T cells in long-lasting Graves disease. Study at large: The study enrolled newly diagnosed Graves' patients on antithyroid drugs under 3 months.

The time point here: newly diagnosed GD, antithyroid drugs for less than 3 months. The TCR library was prepared using RNA isolated from PBMCs. American Thyroid Association guidelines were used to diagnose Graves' disease. All patients originated from an endocrinology department located in Xi'an, China. Peripheral blood, around 9.4 milliliters of it, was drawn into EDTA tubes. The CDR3 is 16 residues long. Trimming left V 5 bases short and J 8 bases short, with 22 bases between. Germline-derived CDR1 and CDR2 are SEHNR and FQNEAQ (reference sequence). The chain employs TRBV7-9 and TRBJ2-1, with a tentative D call TRBD2 (6 bases). The sequence derives from a female donor with Graves disease. The input for sequencing was peripheral blood mononuclear cells (PBMCs), taken at new diagnosis, from a patient treated with antithyroid drugs. The CDR3 here is CASSLNPWQGGYEQFF. The CDR3 bases are TGTGCCAGCAGCCTTAACCCCTGGCAGGGAGGTTATGAGCAGTTCTTC.